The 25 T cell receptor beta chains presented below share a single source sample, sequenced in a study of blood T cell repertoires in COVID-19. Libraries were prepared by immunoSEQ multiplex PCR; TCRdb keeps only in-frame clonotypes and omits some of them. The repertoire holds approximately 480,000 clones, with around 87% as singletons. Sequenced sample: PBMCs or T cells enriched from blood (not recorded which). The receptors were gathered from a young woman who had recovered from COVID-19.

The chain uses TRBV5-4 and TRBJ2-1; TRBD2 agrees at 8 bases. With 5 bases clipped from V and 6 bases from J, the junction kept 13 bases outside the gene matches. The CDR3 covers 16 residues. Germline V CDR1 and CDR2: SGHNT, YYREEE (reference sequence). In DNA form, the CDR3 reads TGTGCCAGCAGTGCCGGGGGGGCGGTCGGGGGCAATGAGCAGTTCTTC. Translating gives CASSAGGAVGGNEQFF.

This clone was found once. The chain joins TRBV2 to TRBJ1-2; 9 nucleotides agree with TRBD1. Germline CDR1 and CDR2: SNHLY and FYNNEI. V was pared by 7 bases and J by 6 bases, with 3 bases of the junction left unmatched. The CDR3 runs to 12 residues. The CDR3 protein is CASTGQGNGYTF. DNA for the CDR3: TGTGCCAGCACCGGACAGGGGAATGGCTACACCTTC.

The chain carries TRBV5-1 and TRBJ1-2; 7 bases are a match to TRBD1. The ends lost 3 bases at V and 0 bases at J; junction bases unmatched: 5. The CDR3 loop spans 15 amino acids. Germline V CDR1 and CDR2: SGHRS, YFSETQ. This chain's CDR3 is CASSYTGDTNYGYTF. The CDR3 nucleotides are TGCGCCAGCAGCTATACAGGGGACACTAACTATGGCTACACCTTC.

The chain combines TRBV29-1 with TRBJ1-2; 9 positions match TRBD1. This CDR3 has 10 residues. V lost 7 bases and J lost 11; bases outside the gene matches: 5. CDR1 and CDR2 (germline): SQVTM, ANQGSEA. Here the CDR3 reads CSGGTGTYTF. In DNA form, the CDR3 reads TGCAGCGGGGGGACAGGGACTTACACCTTC.

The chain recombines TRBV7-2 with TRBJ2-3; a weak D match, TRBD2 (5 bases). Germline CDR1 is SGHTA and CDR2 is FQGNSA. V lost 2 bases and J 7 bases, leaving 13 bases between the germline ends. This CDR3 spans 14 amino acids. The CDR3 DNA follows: TGTGCCAGCAGCTTAAGTCCGGGATACTATACGCAGTATTTT. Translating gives CASSLSPGYYTQYF.

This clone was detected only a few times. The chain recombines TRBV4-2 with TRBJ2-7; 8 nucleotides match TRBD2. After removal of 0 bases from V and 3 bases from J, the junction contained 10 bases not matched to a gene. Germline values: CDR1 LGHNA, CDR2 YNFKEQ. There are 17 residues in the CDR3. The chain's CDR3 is CASSQEPRTSSRYEQYF. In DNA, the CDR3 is TGTGCCAGCAGCCAAGAGCCCCGGACTAGCTCGCGCTACGAGCAGTACTTC.

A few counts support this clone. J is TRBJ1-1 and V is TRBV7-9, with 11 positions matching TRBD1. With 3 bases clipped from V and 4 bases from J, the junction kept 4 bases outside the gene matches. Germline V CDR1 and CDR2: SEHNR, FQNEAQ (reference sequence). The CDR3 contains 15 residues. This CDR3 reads CASSFGQGAITEAFF. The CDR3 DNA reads TGTGCCAGCAGCTTCGGACAGGGGGCAATCACTGAAGCTTTCTTT.

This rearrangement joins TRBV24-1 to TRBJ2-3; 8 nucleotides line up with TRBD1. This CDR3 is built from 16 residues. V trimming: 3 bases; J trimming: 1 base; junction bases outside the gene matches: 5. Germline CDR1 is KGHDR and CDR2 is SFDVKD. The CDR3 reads CATSDKDRVRTDTQYF. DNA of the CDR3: TGTGCCACCAGTGATAAGGACAGGGTGCGCACAGATACGCAGTATTTT.

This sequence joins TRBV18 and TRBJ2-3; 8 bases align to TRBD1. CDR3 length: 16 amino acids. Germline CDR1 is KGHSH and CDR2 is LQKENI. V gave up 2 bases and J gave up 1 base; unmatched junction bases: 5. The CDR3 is CASSPELQGGTDTQYF. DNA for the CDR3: TGTGCCAGCTCACCAGAGTTACAGGGGGGCACAGATACGCAGTATTTT.

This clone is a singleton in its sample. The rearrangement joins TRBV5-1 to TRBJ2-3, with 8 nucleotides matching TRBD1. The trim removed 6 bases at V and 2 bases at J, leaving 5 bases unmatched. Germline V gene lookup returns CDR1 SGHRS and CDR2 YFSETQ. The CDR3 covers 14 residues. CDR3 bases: TGCGCCAGCAACGACAGGGGAGTCACAGATACGCAGTATTTT. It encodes CASNDRGVTDTQYF.

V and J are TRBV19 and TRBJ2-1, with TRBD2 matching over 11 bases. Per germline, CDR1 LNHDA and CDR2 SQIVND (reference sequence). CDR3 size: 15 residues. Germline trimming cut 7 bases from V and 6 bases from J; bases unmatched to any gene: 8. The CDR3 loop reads CASMLAGGGANEQFF. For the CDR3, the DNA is TGTGCCAGTATGCTAGCGGGGGGCGGCGCCAATGAGCAGTTCTTC.

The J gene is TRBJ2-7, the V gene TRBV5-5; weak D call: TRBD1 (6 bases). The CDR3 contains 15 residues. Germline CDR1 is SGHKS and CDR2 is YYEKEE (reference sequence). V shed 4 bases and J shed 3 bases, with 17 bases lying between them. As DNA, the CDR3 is TGTGCCAGCAGCCTTCTCCAGGGGCCTTACTACGAGCAGTACTTC. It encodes CASSLLQGPYYEQYF. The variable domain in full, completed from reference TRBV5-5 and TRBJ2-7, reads DAGVTQSPTHLIKTRGQQVTLRCSPISGHKSVSWYQQVLGQGPQFIFQYYEKEERGRGNFPDRFSARQFPNYSSELNVNALLLGDSALYLCASSLLQGPYYEQYFGPGTRLTVT.

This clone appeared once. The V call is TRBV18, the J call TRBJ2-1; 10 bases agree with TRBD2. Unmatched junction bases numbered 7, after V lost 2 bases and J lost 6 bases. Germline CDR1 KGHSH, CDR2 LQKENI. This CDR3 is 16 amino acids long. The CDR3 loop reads CASSPSGGAESNEQFF. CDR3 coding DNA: TGTGCCAGCTCACCAAGCGGGGGGGCGGAAAGCAATGAGCAGTTCTTC.

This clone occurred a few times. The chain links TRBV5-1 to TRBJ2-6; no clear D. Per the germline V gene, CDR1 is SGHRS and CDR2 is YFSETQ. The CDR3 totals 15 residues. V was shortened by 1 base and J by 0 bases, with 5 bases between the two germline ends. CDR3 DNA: TGCGCCAGCAGCTTGACATTCTCTGGGGCCAACGTCCTGACTTTC. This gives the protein CASSLTFSGANVLTF.

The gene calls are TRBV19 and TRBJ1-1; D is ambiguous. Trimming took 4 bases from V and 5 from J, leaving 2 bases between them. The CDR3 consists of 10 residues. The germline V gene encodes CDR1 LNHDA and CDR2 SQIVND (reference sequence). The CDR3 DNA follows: TGTGCCAGTAGTACTACTGAAGCTTTCTTT. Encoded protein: CASSTTEAFF.

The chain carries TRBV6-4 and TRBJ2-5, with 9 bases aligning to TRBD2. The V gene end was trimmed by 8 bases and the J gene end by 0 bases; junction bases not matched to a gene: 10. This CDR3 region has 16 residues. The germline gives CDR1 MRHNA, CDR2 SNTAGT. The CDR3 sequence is CASSCGGEDYQETQYF. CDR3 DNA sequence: TGTGCCAGCTCCTGCGGGGGGGAGGATTACCAAGAGACCCAGTACTTC.

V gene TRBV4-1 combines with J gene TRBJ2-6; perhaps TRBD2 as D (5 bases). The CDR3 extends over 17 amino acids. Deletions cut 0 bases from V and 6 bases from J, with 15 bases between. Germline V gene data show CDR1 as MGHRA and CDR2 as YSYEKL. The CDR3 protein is CASSQESAWRKANVLTF. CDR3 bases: TGCGCCAGCAGCCAAGAGTCAGCCTGGAGGAAGGCCAACGTCCTGACTTTC.

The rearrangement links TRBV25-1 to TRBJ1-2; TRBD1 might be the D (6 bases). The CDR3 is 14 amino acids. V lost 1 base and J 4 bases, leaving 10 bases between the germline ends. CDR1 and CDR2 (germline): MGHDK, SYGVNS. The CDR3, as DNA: TGTGCCAGCAGTGAATTGGGGGACACCTATGGCTACACCTTC. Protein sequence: CASSELGDTYGYTF.

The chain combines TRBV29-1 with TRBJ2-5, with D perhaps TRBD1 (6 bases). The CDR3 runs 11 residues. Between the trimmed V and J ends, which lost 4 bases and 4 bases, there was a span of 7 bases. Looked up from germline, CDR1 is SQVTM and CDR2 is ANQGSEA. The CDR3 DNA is TGCAGCGTTGGGGACACAGAGACCCAGTACTTC. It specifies CSVGDTETQYF.

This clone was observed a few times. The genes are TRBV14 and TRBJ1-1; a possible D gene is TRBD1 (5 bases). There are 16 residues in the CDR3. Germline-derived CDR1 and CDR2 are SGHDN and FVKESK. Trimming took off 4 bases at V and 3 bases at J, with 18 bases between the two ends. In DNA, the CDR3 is TGTGCCAGCAGCCCCAGAAGGGGAGGGGTGGACACTGAAGCTTTCTTT. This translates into CASSPRRGGVDTEAFF.

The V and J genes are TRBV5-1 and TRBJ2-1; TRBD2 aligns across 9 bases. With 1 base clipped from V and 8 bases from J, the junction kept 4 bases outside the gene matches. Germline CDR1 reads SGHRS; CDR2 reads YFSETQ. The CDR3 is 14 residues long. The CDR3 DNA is TGCGCCAGCAGCTTGAGTAGCGGGAGAGATGAGCAGTTCTTC. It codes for CASSLSSGRDEQFF.

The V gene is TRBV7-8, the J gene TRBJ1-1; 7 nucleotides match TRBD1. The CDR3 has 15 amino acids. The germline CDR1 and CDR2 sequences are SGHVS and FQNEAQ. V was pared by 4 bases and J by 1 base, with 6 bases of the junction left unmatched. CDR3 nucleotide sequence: TGTGCCAGCAGCTCCCTCGACAGGGCGAACACTGAAGCTTTCTTT. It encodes CASSSLDRANTEAFF.

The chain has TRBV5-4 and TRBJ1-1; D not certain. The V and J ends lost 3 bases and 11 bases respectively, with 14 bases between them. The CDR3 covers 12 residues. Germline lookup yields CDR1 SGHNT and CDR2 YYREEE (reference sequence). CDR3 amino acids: CASSSRGVGAFF. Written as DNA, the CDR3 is TGTGCCAGCAGCTCGCGAGGCGTTGGGGCTTTCTTT. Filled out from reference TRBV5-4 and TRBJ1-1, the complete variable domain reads ETGVTQSPTHLIKTRGQQVTLRCSSQSGHNTVSWYQQALGQGPQFIFQYYREEENGRGNFPPRFSGLQFPNYSSELNVNALELDDSALYLCASSSRGVGAFFGQGTRLTVV.

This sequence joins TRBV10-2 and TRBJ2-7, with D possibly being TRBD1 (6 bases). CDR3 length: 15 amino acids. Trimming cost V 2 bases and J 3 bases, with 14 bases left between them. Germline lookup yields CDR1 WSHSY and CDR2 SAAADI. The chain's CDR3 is CASSERGYKNYEQYF. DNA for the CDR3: TGCGCCAGCAGTGAGAGGGGGTATAAGAACTACGAGCAGTACTTC.

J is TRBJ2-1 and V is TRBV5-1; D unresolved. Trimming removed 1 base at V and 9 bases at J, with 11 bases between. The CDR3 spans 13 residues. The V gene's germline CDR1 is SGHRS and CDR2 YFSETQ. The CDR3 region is CASSLLPPSEQFF. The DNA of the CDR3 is TGCGCCAGCAGCTTGCTCCCCCCCAGTGAGCAGTTCTTC.